Listed here are 18 T cell receptor beta chains from one sample, sequenced in a study of identical twins. TCRdb re-analysed the 5' RACE reads in MiXCR, keeping a single row per CDR3 protein. The table shows 200,000 to 300,000 distinct CDR3 sequences, with 5.5% to 7% occurring only once. These data were also filed under a second study, of yellow fever vaccine responses in identical twins.

The specimen sequenced was memory (CD45RO+) T cells sorted from blood. Receptors were obtained from a young woman in good health.

J is TRBJ2-2 and V is TRBV12-3 or TRBV12-4; no clear D. CDR3 size: 13 residues. V shed 6 bases and J shed 8 bases, with 13 bases lying between them. The CDR3 DNA is TGTGCCAGCAGCCCAGTGGCGAAGGGGGAGCTGTTTTTT. Translated, it gives CASSPVAKGELFF.

This clonotype was detected a few times. The rearrangement links TRBV20-1 to TRBJ2-7; 7 nucleotides match TRBD2. This CDR3 is 15 amino acids long. In germline, CDR1 is DFQATT, CDR2 SNEGSKA (reference sequence). Germline trimming cut 3 bases from V and 2 bases from J; bases unmatched to any gene: 10. Here the CDR3 DNA reads TGCAGTGCTAGTAGCCGTGCTAGCGGCACCTACGAGCAGTACTTC. This gives the protein CSASSRASGTYEQYF.

This clonotype came up many times. The chain has TRBV5-1 and TRBJ2-5; tentatively, D is TRBD1 (5 bases). Trimming took 0 bases from V and 2 from J, leaving 5 bases between them. The CDR3 is 13 residues long. Germline V lookup: CDR1 SGHRS, CDR2 YFSETQ. The CDR3 is CASSLEGQETQYF. DNA for the CDR3: TGCGCCAGCAGCTTGGAGGGGCAAGAGACCCAGTACTTC.

This clonotype was observed a few times. The chain uses TRBV5-1 and TRBJ2-2; weak D call: TRBD1 (5 bases). The length of the CDR3 is 16 residues. Trimming pared 3 bases from V and 2 bases from J, leaving 14 bases between. CDR1 is SGHRS and CDR2 is YFSETQ in the germline V gene. CDR3 bases: TGCGCCAGCAGCTACCTGACAGCAGTAAACACCGGGGAGCTGTTTTTT. Translation: CASSYLTAVNTGELFF.

By its share, this clonotype is medium-sized (0.01 to 0.1%). CDR3 sequence (DNA): TGTGCCAGCAGCCAAGAGCCCCGACTAGCGGGGGGACAAAACACCGGGGAGCTGTTTTTT. Translating it yields CASSQEPRLAGGQNTGELFF. The chain links TRBV3-1 to TRBJ2-2; 13 positions agree with TRBD2. The ends lost 0 bases at V and 2 bases at J; junction bases unmatched: 9. Germline-derived CDR1 and CDR2 are LGHDT and YNNKEL (reference sequence). The CDR3 is 20 amino acids.

Regarding this clonotype: The junction shows a germline mismatch at one end, possibly a read error. The chain recombines TRBV3-1 with TRBJ2-1; 11 bases agree with TRBD1. This CDR3 spans 16 amino acids. CDR1 and CDR2 from the germline V gene are LGHDT and YNNKEL (reference sequence). CDR3 DNA: TGTGCCTGCAGCCCCGGGGACAGGGGGTCCTACAATGAGCAGTTCTTC. Its translation: CACSPGDRGSYNEQFF.

This clonotype turned up a few times. The chain recombines TRBV5-1 with TRBJ2-5; D possibly matches TRBD1 or TRBD2 (5 bases each). This CDR3 spans 15 amino acids. Trimming shortened V by 0 bases and J by 4 bases, and 13 bases separated the two germline ends. Germline lookup yields CDR1 SGHRS and CDR2 YFSETQ. CDR3 amino acids: CASSLVTGAGETQYF. The CDR3 DNA reads TGCGCCAGCAGCTTGGTAACCGGGGCGGGAGAGACCCAGTACTTC. The variable domain in full, completed from reference TRBV5-1 and TRBJ2-5, reads KAGVTQTPRYLIKTRGQQVTLSCSPISGHRSVSWYQQTPGQGLQFLFEYFSETQRNKGNFPGRFSGRQFSNSRSEMNVSTLELGDSALYLCASSLVTGAGETQYFGPGTRLLVL.

This clonotype has only a few counts. The chain couples TRBV27 to TRBJ2-7; D is unclear. The CDR3 is 10 residues long. With 4 bases removed from V and 2 bases from J, the gap between germline ends came to 0 bases. The germline CDR1 and CDR2 sequences are MNHEY and SMNVEV (reference sequence). The CDR3 here is CASSSYEQYV. The DNA of the CDR3 is TGTGCCAGCAGTTCCTACGAGCAGTACGTC.

This clonotype was observed a few times. This chain links TRBV10-3 with TRBJ2-4, with 7 bases fitting TRBD1. With 3 bases clipped from V and 4 bases from J, the junction kept 6 bases outside the gene matches. This CDR3 contains 15 residues. From germline, CDR1 is ENHRY and CDR2 SYGVKD. CDR3 loop: CAISERGTDKNIQYF. CDR3 nucleotides: TGTGCCATCAGTGAAAGGGGGACAGATAAAAACATTCAGTACTTC.

Here the CDR3 reads CASSLLVTRGEQYF. CDR3 in DNA: TGTGCCAGCAGTTTATTGGTGACCCGCGGGGAGCAGTACTTC. The V call is TRBV28, the J call TRBJ2-7, with D possibly TRBD2 on 5 matching bases. Germline-derived CDR1 and CDR2 are MDHEN and SYDVKM. V was cut by 1 base and J by 7 bases, with 14 bases left in between. The CDR3 has 14 residues.

The V and J genes are TRBV28 and TRBJ2-7; 12 bases fit TRBD2. CDR3 length: 15 residues. The germline gives CDR1 MDHEN, CDR2 SYDVKM. Trimming took 6 bases from V and 6 from J; bases not matched to a gene: 9. CDR3 bases: TGTGCCAGCAGGCGAGGACTAGCGGGAAGCTCCGAGCAGTACTTC. This codes for CASRRGLAGSSEQYF. The full variable domain, rest sourced from reference TRBV28 and TRBJ2-7, is DVKVTQSSRYLVKRTGEKVFLECVQDMDHENMFWYRQDPGLGLRLIYFSYDVKMKEKGDIPEGYSVSREKKERFSLILESASTNQTSMYLCASRRGLAGSSEQYFGPGTRLTVT.

This clonotype showed up many times. V and J are TRBV18 and TRBJ2-3; D not resolved. The CDR3 has 15 residues. The V end lost 5 bases, the J end lost 2 bases, and 14 bases lay between the germline ends. Germline V gene data show CDR1 as KGHSH and CDR2 as LQKENI. The CDR3 is CASSIRRTNTDTQYF. The CDR3 region has the DNA TGTGCCAGCTCAATACGCAGAACTAACACAGATACGCAGTATTTT.

The chain employs TRBV25-1 and TRBJ1-1; D not certain. Germline values: CDR1 MGHDK, CDR2 SYGVNS. There are 13 residues in the CDR3. V lost 10 bases, J lost 2 bases, and 14 bases lay in between. This CDR3 reads CATFDLFNTEAFF. The CDR3 bases are TGTGCCACCTTTGACTTGTTCAACACTGAAGCTTTCTTT. The complete variable domain, with remaining parts taken from reference TRBV25-1 and TRBJ1-1, reads EADIYQTPRYLVIGTGKKITLECSQTMGHDKMYWYQQDPGMELHLIHYSYGVNSTEKGDLSSESTVSRIRTEHFPLTLESARPSHTSQYLCATFDLFNTEAFFGQGTRLTVV.

This clonotype was detected ten times or more. The J gene is TRBJ1-1, the V gene TRBV25-1; 7 positions match TRBD1. V lost 5 bases and J lost 8; bases outside the gene matches: 8. Germline CDR1 reads MGHDK; CDR2 reads SYGVNS. The CDR3 extends over 13 amino acids. CDR3 DNA: TGTGCCAGCAGTAAAATGGGGACAGAAGAAGCTTTCTTT. Protein product: CASSKMGTEEAFF.

This clonotype was detected a few times. The chain combines TRBV5-6 with TRBJ2-3; weak D call: TRBD2 (5 bases). The V end lost 4 bases, the J end lost 2 bases, and 17 bases lay between the germline ends. Per the germline V gene, CDR1 is SGHDT and CDR2 is YYEEEE. The CDR3 length is 16 residues. CDR3 nucleotide sequence: TGTGCCAGCAGCCCCACCCGGACTCGTTACACAGATACGCAGTATTTT. Protein product: CASSPTRTRYTDTQYF.

This clonotype was picked up many times. V and J are TRBV29-1 and TRBJ1-2, with a possible D match to TRBD1 (5 bases). CDR3 length equals 12 residues. Between the trimmed V and J ends, which lost 6 bases and 4 bases, there was a span of 12 bases. Germline CDR1 is SQVTM and CDR2 is ANQGSEA. The CDR3 coding sequence is TGCAGCGTGCTGCAGGGAACCTATGGCTACACCTTC. Translating gives CSVLQGTYGYTF.

This clonotype occurred a few times. CDR3 sequence (DNA): TGTGCCAGCAGCTTAGGTTGGGCTCGGGAGCAGTACGTC. It codes for CASSLGWAREQYV. The chain carries TRBV7-2 and TRBJ2-7, with D hard to call. Germline CDR1 is SGHTA and CDR2 is FQGNSA. The CDR3 length is 13 residues. The V end was cut by 1 base, the J end by 7 bases, with 11 bases between.

This clonotype was observed at least ten times. V and J are TRBV20-1 and TRBJ2-1; D unclear. Germline lookup yields CDR1 DFQATT and CDR2 SNEGSKA (reference sequence). Between the trimmed V and J ends, which lost 7 bases and 8 bases, there was a span of 18 bases. The CDR3 is 13 amino acids. The DNA of the CDR3 is TGCAGTGAAAAACGGATTACGGCCCATGAGCAGTTCTTC. Translation: CSEKRITAHEQFF.